The 32 T cell receptor beta chains reported below all come from one sample, sequenced in a study of OX40 agonist ivuxolimab in advanced cancers. This table comes from immunoSEQ multiplex PCR, and its TCRdb copy is limited to in-frame clones, with some not included. Among over 90,000 clones listed, approximately 90% were seen once. The starting material was CD4+ or CD8+ T cells sorted from blood, obtained in a trial of the OX40 agonist ivuxolimab. All receptors come from an adult with an advanced solid tumor such as melanoma, head and neck, liver or kidney cancer.

The CDR3 here is CASSLGGTGAFKNTEAFF. CDR3 nucleotide sequence: TGTGCCAGCAGCCTGGGAGGGACAGGGGCTTTTAAGAACACTGAAGCTTTCTTT. This sequence joins TRBV5-4 and TRBJ1-1; 10 bases agree with TRBD1. V trimming: 4 bases; J trimming: 1 base; junction bases outside the gene matches: 13. The CDR3 sequence is 18 residues long. Per the germline V gene, CDR1 is SGHNT and CDR2 is YYREEE (reference sequence).

This clone has a handful of counts. This sequence joins TRBV27 and TRBJ2-2; D remains ambiguous. V dropped 8 bases and J dropped 4 bases, with 14 bases sitting between them. Germline CDR1 is MNHEY and CDR2 is SMNVEV (reference sequence). The CDR3 extends over 14 amino acids. The CDR3 DNA reads TGTGCCAGCTCCCGGGTTCTGGGCACCGGGGAGCTGTTTTTT. Encoded protein: CASSRVLGTGELFF.

Only a few counts were recorded for this clone. The chain has TRBV4-2 and TRBJ1-2, with D hard to call. Germline-derived CDR1 and CDR2 are LGHNA and YNFKEQ. The CDR3 loop spans 16 amino acids. V lost 0 bases and J lost 0, with 11 bases in between. The CDR3 DNA reads as TGTGCCAGCAGCCAAGATAAGGGATATTCTAACTATGGCTACACCTTC. Translated: CASSQDKGYSNYGYTF.

V is TRBV10-1 and J is TRBJ2-7, with 12 bases that match TRBD1. V lost 3 bases to trimming and J lost 3 bases; unmatched junction nucleotides: 3. The CDR3 consists of 15 residues. CDR1 is WNHNN and CDR2 is SYGVQD in the germline V gene (reference sequence). CDR3 DNA sequence: TGCGCCAGCAGTGAAGGGACAGGGGGCTTCTACGAGCAGTACTTC. Encoded protein: CASSEGTGGFYEQYF.

The chain is built from TRBV2 and TRBJ1-5, with D possibly being TRBD1 (6 bases). Germline-derived CDR1 and CDR2 are SNHLY and FYNNEI. V lost 4 bases and J 6 bases, leaving 10 bases between the germline ends. The CDR3 is 13 residues long. In DNA, the CDR3 is TGTGCCAGCAGTGTCGGGGGCACTCAGCCCCAGCATTTT. Its translation: CASSVGGTQPQHF. Based on the CDR3 plus reference TRBV2 and TRBJ1-5, the full variable domain is EPEVTQTPSHQVTQMGQEVILRCVPISNHLYFYWYRQILGQKVEFLVSFYNNEISEKSEIFDDQFSVERPDGSNFTLKIRSTKLEDSAMYFCASSVGGTQPQHFGDGTRLSIL.

This chain joins TRBV6-1 and TRBJ2-5; 7 nucleotides agree with TRBD2. Germline V gene lookup returns CDR1 MNHNS and CDR2 SASEGT. The CDR3 length is 12 residues. The trim removed 6 bases at V and 5 bases at J, leaving 3 bases unmatched. The CDR3: CASSVLAETQYF. As DNA, the CDR3 is TGTGCCAGCAGCGTACTAGCGGAGACCCAGTACTTC.

This chain links TRBV11-3 with TRBJ1-1, with D possibly being TRBD1 (6 bases). Germline-derived CDR1 and CDR2 are SGHNT and YENEEA. The CDR3 spans 14 residues. Trimming left V 5 bases short and J 1 base short, with 11 bases between. CDR3 coding DNA: TGTGCCAGCAGCCTCCGAGGGGGGAACACTGAAGCTTTCTTT. It is translated as CASSLRGGNTEAFF.

The chain links TRBV5-1 to TRBJ2-1; 8 nucleotides match TRBD1. Germline CDR1 is SGHRS and CDR2 is YFSETQ. Unmatched junction bases numbered 3, after V lost 0 bases and J lost 4 bases. The CDR3 covers 15 residues. CDR3 region: CASSLGTGQYNEQFF. CDR3 nucleotides: TGCGCCAGCAGCTTGGGGACAGGGCAGTACAATGAGCAGTTCTTC.

The chain employs TRBV7-9 and TRBJ2-1; 9 nucleotides match TRBD2. Losses at the gene ends were 5 bases for V and 7 bases for J; bases not matched to a gene: 9. CDR3 length equals 15 residues. Germline V gene sequence: CDR1 SEHNR, CDR2 FQNEAQ (reference sequence). The CDR3 bases are TGTGCCAGCAGCCCCCGGTCTAGCGGGACGAATGAGCAGTTCTTC. Its protein product is CASSPRSSGTNEQFF.

The genes are TRBV6-1 and TRBJ1-4, with 7 bases fitting TRBD1. The CDR3 sequence is 15 residues long. V was clipped by 0 bases and J by 10 bases; unmatched bases: 8. The germline gives CDR1 MNHNS, CDR2 SASEGT. CDR3 nucleotide sequence: TGTGCCAGCAGTGAAGCTTATGACAGGGTGGTAAAACTGTTTTTT. Protein: CASSEAYDRVVKLFF.

CDR3 in amino acids: CASSTGTGTTDTQYF. The CDR3 DNA is TGTGCCAGTAGTACCGGGACAGGGACTACAGATACGCAGTATTTT. V and J are TRBV19 and TRBJ2-3; 9 nucleotides agree with TRBD1. V shed 4 bases and J 3 bases; nucleotides not matched to a gene: 5. Germline values: CDR1 LNHDA, CDR2 SQIVND (reference sequence). The CDR3 extends over 15 amino acids.

V gene TRBV27 combines with J gene TRBJ2-7; 9 bases line up with TRBD1. The CDR3 covers 14 residues. Germline CDR1 is MNHEY and CDR2 is SMNVEV (reference sequence). Germline trimming cut 1 base from V and 6 bases from J; bases unmatched to any gene: 4. DNA for the CDR3: TGTGCCAGCAGTTTATGGGACAGGGACGGCGAGCAGTACTTC. Translation: CASSLWDRDGEQYF.

There are a few counts of this clone. The chain couples TRBV9 to TRBJ2-4, with TRBD2 matching 8 bases. Germline CDR1 is SGDLS and CDR2 is YYNGEE. CDR3 length: 13 residues. V dropped 4 bases and J dropped 8; count of bases not matched to a gene: 5. CDR3 in DNA: TGTGCCAGCAGCCCCCGGGAGGGTGACATTCAGTACTTC. Its translation is CASSPREGDIQYF.

The J gene is TRBJ2-5, the V gene TRBV5-1, with D unclear. V was pared by 0 bases and J by 2 bases, with 11 bases between. The CDR3 runs 15 residues. Germline V gene data show CDR1 as SGHRS and CDR2 as YFSETQ. This CDR3 is CASSLAVGSQETQYF. CDR3 DNA: TGCGCCAGCAGCTTGGCCGTGGGATCTCAAGAGACCCAGTACTTC.

V is TRBV11-2 and J is TRBJ1-2, with unresolved D. The CDR3 runs to 14 residues. The germline V gene encodes CDR1 SGHAT and CDR2 FQNNGV. Deletions cut 3 bases from V and 4 bases from J, with 12 bases between. CDR3 DNA sequence: TGTGCCAGCAGCTTTGGAACGACGGGCTATGGCTACACCTTC. It codes for CASSFGTTGYGYTF.

The chain recombines TRBV19 with TRBJ2-1; D possibly corresponds to TRBD2 (5 bases). Trimming took off 6 bases at V and 5 bases at J, with 14 bases between the two ends. Germline loops: CDR1 LNHDA, CDR2 SQIVND (reference sequence). The CDR3 loop spans 14 amino acids. The CDR3 protein is CASRFLASDNEQFF. DNA of the CDR3: TGTGCCAGTAGATTCCTAGCATCAGACAATGAGCAGTTCTTC.

In DNA, the CDR3 is TGCGCCAGCAGTGAGGGAGGCCGCCGGGAGCTGTTTTTT. This translates into CASSEGGRRELFF. The gene calls are TRBV10-2 and TRBJ2-2; maybe TRBD2 (5 bases). V was cut by 2 bases and J by 9 bases, with 10 bases left in between. The CDR3 is made up of 13 amino acids. Germline V gene data show CDR1 as WSHSY and CDR2 as SAAADI.

CDR3 protein: CASSVSPGGAAGELFF. In nucleotides, the CDR3 is TGTGCCAGCAGCGTATCCCCAGGGGGCGCCGCCGGGGAGCTGTTTTTT. This chain uses TRBV9 with TRBJ2-2; 8 bases map to TRBD1. The germline V gene has CDR1 SGDLS and CDR2 YYNGEE. J was trimmed by 6 bases and V by 1 base; bases with no gene match: 8. This CDR3 region has 16 residues.

V and J are TRBV6-5 and TRBJ2-5; the match to TRBD2 covers 11 bases. Gene TRBJ2-7 matches the end of the DNA better, so the J call may be wrong. The CDR3 totals 16 residues. The germline CDR1 and CDR2 sequences are MNHEY and SVGAGI. The CDR3 DNA reads as TGTGCCAGCAGTTACTCTGGACTAGCGGGTTCCTACGAGCAGTACTTC. It specifies CASSYSGLAGSYEQYF.

This clone has more than one count but fewer than ten. The rearrangement joins TRBV28 to TRBJ2-6; D not resolved. V lost 1 base, J lost 4 bases, and 17 bases lay in between. Per the germline V gene, CDR1 is MDHEN and CDR2 is SYDVKM. The length of the CDR3 is 18 residues. The CDR3 spells CASSLSGFVDGGANVLTF. CDR3 coding DNA: TGTGCCAGCAGTTTATCGGGTTTTGTGGATGGAGGGGCCAACGTCCTGACTTTC.

J is TRBJ2-1 and V is TRBV29-1, with 14 bases matching TRBD2. The CDR3 sequence is 18 residues long. With V trimmed by 4 bases and J by 6 bases, 14 bases remained unmatched. Germline-derived CDR1 and CDR2 are SQVTM and ANQGSEA. The CDR3 loop reads CSVADRNTGTSGSNEQFF. CDR3 coding DNA: TGCAGCGTTGCCGACAGAAATACCGGGACTAGCGGGAGCAATGAGCAGTTCTTC.

V and J are TRBV28 and TRBJ1-2, with D perhaps matching TRBD1 (6 bases). The germline gives CDR1 MDHEN, CDR2 SYDVKM. The CDR3 runs to 14 residues. The germline V and J ends were trimmed by 6 bases and 6 bases, with 17 bases remaining between them. CDR3 nucleotide sequence: TGTGCCAGCAGCCCGGGACACCTAGGCGATGGCTACACCTTC. Translated, it gives CASSPGHLGDGYTF.

This rearrangement joins TRBV28 to TRBJ1-5; TRBD1 matches at 9 bases. The CDR3 spans 14 residues. Germline loops: CDR1 MDHEN, CDR2 SYDVKM. V shed 3 bases and J 5 bases; nucleotides not matched to a gene: 2. The CDR3, as DNA: TGTGCCAGCAGTTTGGGGACAGGGTATCAGCCCCAGCATTTT. Translation gives CASSLGTGYQPQHF.

The gene calls are TRBV5-5 and TRBJ1-2; the match to TRBD1 covers 7 bases. This CDR3 spans 15 amino acids. V was clipped by 0 bases and J by 4 bases; unmatched bases: 6. From germline, CDR1 is SGHKS and CDR2 YYEKEE (reference sequence). The CDR3 sequence is CASSLAPGQSYGYTF. In DNA, the CDR3 is TGTGCCAGCAGCTTGGCCCCGGGACAGAGCTATGGCTACACCTTC.

This clone was detected only once. V usage is TRBV11-1 and J usage is TRBJ2-7; TRBD2 aligns across 13 bases. The germline CDR1 and CDR2 sequences are SGHAT and FQDESV (reference sequence). The trim removed 1 base at V and 0 bases at J, leaving 9 bases unmatched. The length of the CDR3 is 19 residues. For the CDR3, the DNA is TGTGCCAGCAGCTTAGAGCCGGGACTAGCGGGACGAAACTCCTACGAGCAGTACTTC. It translates to CASSLEPGLAGRNSYEQYF. The variable domain in full, with the rest retrieved from reference TRBV11-1 and TRBJ2-7, is EAEVAQSPRYKITEKSQAVAFWCDPISGHATLYWYRQILGQGPELLVQFQDESVVDDSQLPKDRFSAERLKGVDSTLKIQPAELGDSAMYLCASSLEPGLAGRNSYEQYFGPGTRLTVT.

This clone was recorded a few times. J is TRBJ2-5 and V is TRBV5-1; D possibly matches TRBD1 or TRBD2 (5 bases each). V was pared by 4 bases and J by 5 bases, with 15 bases between. This CDR3 region has 14 residues. CDR1 and CDR2 from the germline V gene are SGHRS and YFSETQ. CDR3 coding DNA: TGCGCCAGCAGCGGGGGAATGGTAGGGGAGACCCAGTACTTC. Encoded protein: CASSGGMVGETQYF.

This chain links TRBV6-6 with TRBJ2-1; 14 bases map to TRBD2. This CDR3 has 16 amino acids. Germline V gene sequence: CDR1 MNHNY, CDR2 SVGAGI (reference sequence). The V and J ends lost 6 bases and 6 bases, in that order; junction bases with no gene match: 7. The CDR3 spells CASSGGLAGGGNEQFF. In DNA form, the CDR3 reads TGTGCCAGCAGCGGCGGACTAGCGGGAGGTGGCAATGAGCAGTTCTTC.

The chain uses TRBV5-1 and TRBJ1-1; 7 bases fit TRBD1. The germline V gene has CDR1 SGHRS and CDR2 YFSETQ. CDR3 length equals 14 residues. Trimming cost V 5 bases and J 0 bases; bases outside gene matches: 4. The CDR3 loop reads CASRGGQMNTEAFF. CDR3 sequence (DNA): TGCGCCAGCAGGGGGGGACAGATGAACACTGAAGCTTTCTTT. Full variable domain (remainder filled in from reference TRBV5-1 and TRBJ1-1): KAGVTQTPRYLIKTRGQQVTLSCSPISGHRSVSWYQQTPGQGLQFLFEYFSETQRNKGNFPGRFSGRQFSNSRSEMNVSTLELGDSALYLCASRGGQMNTEAFFGQGTRLTVV.

This chain links TRBV9 with TRBJ2-1; 16 bases map to TRBD2. The CDR3 is 16 amino acids. With 3 bases clipped from V and 8 bases from J, the junction kept 5 bases outside the gene matches. Germline V CDR1 and CDR2: SGDLS, YYNGEE. For the CDR3, the DNA is TGTGCCAGCAGCGCGGGACTAGCGGGAGGGGCCTATGAGCAGTTCTTC. Protein: CASSAGLAGGAYEQFF.

The chain links TRBV18 to TRBJ2-1; 9 bases are a match to TRBD2. Germline assignment: CDR1 KGHSH and CDR2 LQKENI. V shed 1 base and J 7 bases; nucleotides not matched to a gene: 5. The CDR3 spans 15 residues. CDR3 protein: CASSPLAGELNEQFF. The DNA of the CDR3 is TGTGCCAGCTCACCACTAGCGGGAGAATTAAATGAGCAGTTCTTC.

This chain connects TRBV27 to TRBJ2-1; D gene ambiguous. V lost 5 bases and J lost 9, with 20 bases in between. CDR1 and CDR2 from the germline V gene are MNHEY and SMNVEV (reference sequence). The CDR3 covers 15 residues. CDR3 sequence (DNA): TGTGCCAGCAGTGTCAGCGCCCCTTGGAACACTGAGCAGTTCTTC. Translating gives CASSVSAPWNTEQFF.

The V call is TRBV2, the J call TRBJ2-3; TRBD2 might be the D (6 bases). V lost 4 bases and J lost 6, with 14 bases in between. The CDR3 sequence is 14 residues long. The germline V gene has CDR1 SNHLY and CDR2 FYNNEI. The CDR3 DNA sequence: TGTGCCAGCAGTGCGGTAACGGCGGGGGATACGCAGTATTTT. Its protein product is CASSAVTAGDTQYF.